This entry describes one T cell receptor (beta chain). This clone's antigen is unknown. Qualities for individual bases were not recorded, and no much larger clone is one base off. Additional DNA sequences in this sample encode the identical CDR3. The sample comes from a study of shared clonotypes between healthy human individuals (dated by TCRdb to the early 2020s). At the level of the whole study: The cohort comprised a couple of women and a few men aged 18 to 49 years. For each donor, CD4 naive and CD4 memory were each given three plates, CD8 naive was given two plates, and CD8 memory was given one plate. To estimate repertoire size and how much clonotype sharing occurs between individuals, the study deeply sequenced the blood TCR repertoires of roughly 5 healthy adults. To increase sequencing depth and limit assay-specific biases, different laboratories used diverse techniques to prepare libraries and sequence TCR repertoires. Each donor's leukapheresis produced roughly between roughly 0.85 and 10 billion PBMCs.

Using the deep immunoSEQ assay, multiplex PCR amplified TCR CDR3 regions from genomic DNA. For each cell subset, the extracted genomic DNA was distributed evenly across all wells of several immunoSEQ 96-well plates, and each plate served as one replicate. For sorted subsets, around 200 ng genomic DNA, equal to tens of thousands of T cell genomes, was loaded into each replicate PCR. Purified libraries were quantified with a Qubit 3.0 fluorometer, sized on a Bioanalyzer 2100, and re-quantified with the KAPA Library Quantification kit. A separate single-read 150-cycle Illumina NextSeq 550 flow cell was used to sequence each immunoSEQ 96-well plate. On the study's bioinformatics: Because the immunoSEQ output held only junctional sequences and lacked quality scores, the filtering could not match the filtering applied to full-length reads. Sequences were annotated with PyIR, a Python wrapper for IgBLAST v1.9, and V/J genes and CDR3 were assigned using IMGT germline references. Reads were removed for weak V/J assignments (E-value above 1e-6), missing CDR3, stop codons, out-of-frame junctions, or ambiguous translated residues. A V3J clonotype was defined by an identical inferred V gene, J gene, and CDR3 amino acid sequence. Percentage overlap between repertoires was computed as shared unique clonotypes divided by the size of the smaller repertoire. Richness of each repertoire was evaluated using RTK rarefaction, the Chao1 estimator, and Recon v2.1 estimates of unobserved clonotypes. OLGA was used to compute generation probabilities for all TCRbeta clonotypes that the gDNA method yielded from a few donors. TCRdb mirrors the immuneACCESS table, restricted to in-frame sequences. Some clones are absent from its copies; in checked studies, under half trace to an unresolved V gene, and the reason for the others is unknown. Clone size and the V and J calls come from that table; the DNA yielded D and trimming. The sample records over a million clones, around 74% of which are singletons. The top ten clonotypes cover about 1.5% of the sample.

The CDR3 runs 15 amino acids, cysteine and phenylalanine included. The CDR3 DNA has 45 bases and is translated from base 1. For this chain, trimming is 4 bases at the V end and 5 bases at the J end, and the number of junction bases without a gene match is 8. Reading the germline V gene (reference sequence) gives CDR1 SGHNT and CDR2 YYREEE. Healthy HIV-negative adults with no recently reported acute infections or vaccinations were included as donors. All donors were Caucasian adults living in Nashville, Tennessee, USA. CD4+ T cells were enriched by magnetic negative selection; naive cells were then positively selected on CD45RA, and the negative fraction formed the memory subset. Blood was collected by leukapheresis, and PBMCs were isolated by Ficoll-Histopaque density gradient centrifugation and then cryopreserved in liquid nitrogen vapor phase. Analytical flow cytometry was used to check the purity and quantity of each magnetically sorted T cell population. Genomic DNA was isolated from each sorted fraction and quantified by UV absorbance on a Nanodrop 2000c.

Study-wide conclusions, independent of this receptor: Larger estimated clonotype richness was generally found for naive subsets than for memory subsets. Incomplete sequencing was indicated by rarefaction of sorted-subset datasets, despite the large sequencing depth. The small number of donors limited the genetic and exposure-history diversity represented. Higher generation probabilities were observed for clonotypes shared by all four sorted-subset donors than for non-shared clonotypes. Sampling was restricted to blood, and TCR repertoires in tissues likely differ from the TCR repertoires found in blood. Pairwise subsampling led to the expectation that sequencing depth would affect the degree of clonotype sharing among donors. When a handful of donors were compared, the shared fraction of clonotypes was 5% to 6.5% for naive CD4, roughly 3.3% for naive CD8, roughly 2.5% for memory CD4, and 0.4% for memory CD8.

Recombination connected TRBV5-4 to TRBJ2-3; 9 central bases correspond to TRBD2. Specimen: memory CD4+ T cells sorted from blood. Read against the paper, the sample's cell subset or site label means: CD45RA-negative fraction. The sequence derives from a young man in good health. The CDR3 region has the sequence CASSPRGGRGDTQYF. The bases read TGTGCCAGCAGCCCGCGGGGGGGCCGTGGAGATACGCAGTATTTT.